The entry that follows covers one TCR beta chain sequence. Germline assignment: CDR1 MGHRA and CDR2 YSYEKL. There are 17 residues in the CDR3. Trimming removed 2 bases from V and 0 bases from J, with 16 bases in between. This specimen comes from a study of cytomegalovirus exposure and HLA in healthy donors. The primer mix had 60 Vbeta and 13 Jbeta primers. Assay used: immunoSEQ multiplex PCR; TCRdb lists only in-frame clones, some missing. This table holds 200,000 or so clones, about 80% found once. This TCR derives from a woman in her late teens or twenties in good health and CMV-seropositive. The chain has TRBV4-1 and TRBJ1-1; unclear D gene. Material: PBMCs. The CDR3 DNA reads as TGCGCCAGCAGCCAACGCACTAGGGTGAAGTTGAACACTGAAGCTTTCTTT. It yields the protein CASSQRTRVKLNTEAFF.